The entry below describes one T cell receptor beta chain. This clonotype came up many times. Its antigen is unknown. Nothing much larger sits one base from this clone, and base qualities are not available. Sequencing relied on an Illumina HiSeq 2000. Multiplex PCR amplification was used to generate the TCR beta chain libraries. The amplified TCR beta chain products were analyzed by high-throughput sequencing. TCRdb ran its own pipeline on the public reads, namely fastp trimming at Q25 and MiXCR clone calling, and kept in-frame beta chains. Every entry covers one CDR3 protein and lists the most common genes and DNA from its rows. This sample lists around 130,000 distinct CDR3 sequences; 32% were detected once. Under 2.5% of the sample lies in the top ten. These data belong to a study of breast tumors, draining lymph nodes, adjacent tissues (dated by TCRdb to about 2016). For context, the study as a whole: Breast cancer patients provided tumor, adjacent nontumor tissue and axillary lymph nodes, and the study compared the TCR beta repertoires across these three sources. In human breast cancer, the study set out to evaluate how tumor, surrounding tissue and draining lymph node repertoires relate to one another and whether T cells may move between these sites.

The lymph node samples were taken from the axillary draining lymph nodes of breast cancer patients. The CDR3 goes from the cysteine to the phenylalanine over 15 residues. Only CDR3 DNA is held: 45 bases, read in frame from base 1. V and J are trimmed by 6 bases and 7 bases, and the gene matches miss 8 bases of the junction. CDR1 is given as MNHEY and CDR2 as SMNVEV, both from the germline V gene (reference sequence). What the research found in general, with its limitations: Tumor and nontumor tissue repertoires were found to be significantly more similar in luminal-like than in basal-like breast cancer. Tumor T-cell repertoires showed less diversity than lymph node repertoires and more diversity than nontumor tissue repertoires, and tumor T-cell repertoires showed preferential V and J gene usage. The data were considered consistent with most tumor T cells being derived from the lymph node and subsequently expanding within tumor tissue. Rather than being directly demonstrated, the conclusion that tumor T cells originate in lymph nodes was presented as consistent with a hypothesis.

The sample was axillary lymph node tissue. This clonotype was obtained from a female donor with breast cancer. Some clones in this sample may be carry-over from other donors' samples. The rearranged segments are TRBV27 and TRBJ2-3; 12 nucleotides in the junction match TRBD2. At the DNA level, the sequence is TGTGCCAGCAGGCTCGCCGGGACTAGCGGGCATACGCAGTATTTT. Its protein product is CASRLAGTSGHTQYF.